Presented here are 28 T cell receptor beta chains from one specimen sequenced in a study of shared clonotypes between healthy human individuals. The method was immunoSEQ multiplex PCR; TCRdb's version includes in-frame clones alone and lacks a portion of them. The sample has 2 million to 2.5 million clones, roughly 93% seen once. The sequenced material came from naive CD4+ T cells from PBMCs. Subset given: CD45RA+ positively selected. These receptors were collected from a young man in good health. Some clones in this sample may be carry-over from other donors' samples.

The rearrangement joins TRBV15 to TRBJ2-7; either TRBD1 or TRBD2 may supply D (5 bases each). Trimming shortened V by 0 bases and J by 2 bases, and 11 bases separated the two germline ends. Looked up from germline, CDR1 is LNHNV and CDR2 is YYDKDF (reference sequence). CDR3 length: 15 amino acids. The CDR3 sequence: CATSRDGTPTYEQYF. The CDR3 region has the DNA TGTGCCACCAGCAGAGATGGGACCCCAACCTACGAGCAGTACTTC. The complete variable domain, with remaining parts taken from reference TRBV15 and TRBJ2-7, reads DAMVIQNPRYQVTQFGKPVTLSCSQTLNHNVMYWYQQKSSQAPKLLFHYYDKDFNNEADTPDNFQSRRPNTSFCFLDIRSPGLGDTAMYLCATSRDGTPTYEQYFGPGTRLTVT.

The rearrangement links TRBV4-2 to TRBJ2-7, with 14 positions matching TRBD2. This CDR3 contains 20 residues. Unmatched junction bases numbered 18, after V lost 3 bases and J lost 5 bases. Germline CDR1 and CDR2: LGHNA and YNFKEQ. CDR3 nucleotide sequence: TGTGCCAGCAGCCACACGGTTCCGGGACTAGCGGGAGTTGAGAGCGACGAGCAGTACTTC. Its protein is CASSHTVPGLAGVESDEQYF.

The chain carries TRBV14 and TRBJ2-6; D uncertain. The germline V gene encodes CDR1 SGHDN and CDR2 FVKESK. Deletions cut 2 bases from V and 2 bases from J, with 7 bases between. The CDR3 is 15 amino acids. The CDR3 DNA reads TGTGCCAGCAGCCAATGGCTACCTGGGGCCAACGTCCTGACTTTC. Its protein is CASSQWLPGANVLTF.

This sequence joins TRBV18 and TRBJ2-7; 9 bases are shared with TRBD2. V lost 2 bases to trimming and J lost 2 bases; unmatched junction nucleotides: 7. The CDR3 totals 16 residues. CDR1 is KGHSH, CDR2 LQKENI, per germline. Here the CDR3 reads CASSPASGRSPYEQYF. CDR3 DNA: TGTGCCAGCTCACCAGCAAGCGGGAGGTCACCCTACGAGCAGTACTTC.

This rearrangement joins TRBV7-2 to TRBJ2-7; TRBD2 matches 11 bases. V was clipped by 1 base and J by 3 bases; unmatched bases: 2. CDR1 and CDR2 (germline): SGHTA, FQGNSA. The length of the CDR3 is 15 residues. This CDR3 is CASSLGGLAVYEQYF. The CDR3 bases are TGTGCCAGCAGCTTAGGGGGACTAGCGGTCTACGAGCAGTACTTC.

The V gene is TRBV4-1, the J gene TRBJ1-3, with TRBD1 as a possible D gene (5 bases). The CDR3 spans 13 residues. In germline, CDR1 is MGHRA, CDR2 YSYEKL. V lost 3 bases, J lost 5 bases, and 8 bases lay in between. CDR3 loop: CASSQQGRNTIYF. The DNA of the CDR3 is TGCGCCAGCAGCCAGCAGGGAAGAAACACCATATATTTT.

The DNA of the CDR3 is TGTGCCAGCAGCCAAGATAATTGGGGTTACGAGCAGTACTTC. This encodes CASSQDNWGYEQYF. The V gene is TRBV4-2, the J gene TRBJ2-7; no clear D gene. The CDR3 has 14 residues. Trimming stripped 0 bases from V and 4 bases from J, with 10 bases between. The V gene's germline CDR1 is LGHNA and CDR2 YNFKEQ.

The chain combines TRBV4-3 with TRBJ2-4; 7 positions match TRBD2. The CDR3 covers 17 residues. Germline V CDR1 and CDR2: LGHNA, YSLEER. With 0 bases clipped from V and 0 bases from J, the junction kept 5 bases outside the gene matches. Here the CDR3 DNA reads TGCGCCAGCAGCCAAGATCTGGGGGGGGTAGCCAAAAACATTCAGTACTTC. It codes for CASSQDLGGVAKNIQYF.

The chain employs TRBV10-3 and TRBJ2-7; a weak D match, TRBD2 (8 bases). Germline CDR1 and CDR2: ENHRY and SYGVKD. V dropped 11 bases and J dropped 6 bases, with 20 bases sitting between them. This CDR3 contains 13 residues. CDR3 region: CAGRTGSGSEQYF. DNA of the CDR3: TGTGCCGGCCGGACAGGAAGCGGGAGCGAGCAGTACTTC.

This chain connects TRBV7-2 to TRBJ1-3; D is unresolved. There are 13 residues in the CDR3. V lost 6 bases to trimming and J lost 0 bases, with 6 bases between them. Germline V CDR1 and CDR2: SGHTA, FQGNSA. The CDR3, as DNA: TGTGCCAGCAGTGGGATCTCTGGAAACACCATATATTTT. It is translated as CASSGISGNTIYF.

The chain joins TRBV7-9 to TRBJ2-5; a weak D match, TRBD2 (6 bases). CDR1 and CDR2 from the germline V gene are SEHNR and FQNEAQ (reference sequence). V was cut by 4 bases and J by 1 base, with 13 bases left in between. CDR3 length: 15 amino acids. The CDR3 region has the DNA TGTGCCAGCAGCTATGGGGGAGCGGGCCAAGAGACCCAGTACTTC. Translation: CASSYGGAGQETQYF. Full variable domain (missing parts from reference TRBV7-9 and TRBJ2-5): DTGVSQNPRHKITKRGQNVTFRCDPISEHNRLYWYRQTLGQGPEFLTYFQNEAQLEKSRLLSDRFSAERPKGSFSTLEIQRTEQGDSAMYLCASSYGGAGQETQYFGPGTRLLVL.

The V gene is TRBV27, the J gene TRBJ2-3; TRBD1 might be the D (7 bases). This CDR3 contains 20 residues. Germline V gene data show CDR1 as MNHEY and CDR2 as SMNVEV (reference sequence). Trimming stripped 3 bases from V and 11 bases from J, with 36 bases between. The CDR3 is CASSLSGGSYRGQNSYGQYF. The CDR3 nucleotides are TGTGCCAGCAGTTTGTCCGGGGGATCCTACCGGGGACAGAATTCATACGGGCAGTATTTT.

This chain uses TRBV7-3 with TRBJ2-1, with D perhaps being TRBD1 or TRBD2 (6 bases each). Trimming took 1 base from V and 6 from J, leaving 19 bases between them. Per the germline V gene, CDR1 is SGHTA and CDR2 is FQGTGA. The CDR3 runs 17 residues. The CDR3, as DNA: TGTGCCAGCAGCTTAAGGTTCCGGGGGCCTAGGGGCAATGAGCAGTTCTTC. Amino acid sequence: CASSLRFRGPRGNEQFF.

This chain connects TRBV10-3 to TRBJ1-5, with TRBD1 matching 8 bases. This CDR3 region has 14 residues. Losses at the gene ends were 4 bases for V and 5 bases for J; bases not matched to a gene: 4. Germline CDR1 ENHRY, CDR2 SYGVKD. CDR3 nucleotides: TGTGCCATCAGTGCCCTGACAGGGGATCAGCCCCAGCATTTT. This encodes CAISALTGDQPQHF.

The chain recombines TRBV5-4 with TRBJ2-2; TRBD2 aligns across 9 bases. J lost 4 bases, V lost 5 bases, and 6 bases had no gene match. The germline V gene encodes CDR1 SGHNT and CDR2 YYREEE (reference sequence). The CDR3 runs to 15 residues. CDR3 sequence reads: CASRIAGEGTGELFF. In DNA form, the CDR3 reads TGTGCCAGCAGAATAGCGGGAGAGGGCACCGGGGAGCTGTTTTTT.

The chain has TRBV28 and TRBJ2-7; the D gene is possibly TRBD2 (6 bases). Germline V gene sequence: CDR1 MDHEN, CDR2 SYDVKM. With 10 bases removed from V and 9 bases from J, the gap between germline ends came to 25 bases. The CDR3 runs to 14 residues. CDR3 sequence reads: CATHTGLQPTRQYF. In DNA, the CDR3 is TGTGCCACCCACACAGGACTACAGCCTACGAGGCAGTACTTC.

The V gene is TRBV6-1, the J gene TRBJ2-1; 13 bases agree with TRBD2. With V trimmed by 5 bases and J by 6 bases, 4 bases remained unmatched. This CDR3 has 15 amino acids. Germline CDR1 and CDR2: MNHNS and SASEGT. The CDR3 DNA sequence: TGTGCCAGCAGTCGGACTAGCGGGAGCTTCAATGAGCAGTTCTTC. This encodes CASSRTSGSFNEQFF.

In its sample, this clone was seen once. The identical CDR3 is also encoded by other nucleotide sequences in the sample. CDR3 in DNA: TGCGCCAGCAGCTTGGAGGGACTAGCTTACGAGCAGTACTTC. It codes for CASSLEGLAYEQYF. The V and J genes are TRBV5-1 and TRBJ2-7; TRBD2 agrees at 9 bases. The length of the CDR3 is 14 residues. Germline CDR1 and CDR2: SGHRS and YFSETQ. V gave up 0 bases and J gave up 4 bases; unmatched junction bases: 2.

Worth noting for this clone: Additional DNA sequences in this sample encode the identical CDR3. This chain links TRBV5-1 with TRBJ1-4; D unresolved. The CDR3 has 14 amino acids. Germline V gene sequence: CDR1 SGHRS, CDR2 YFSETQ. The V gene lost 0 bases and the J gene lost 3 bases, with 6 bases spanning the gap. The CDR3 sequence is CASSLEGSNEKLFF. In DNA form, the CDR3 reads TGCGCCAGCAGCTTGGAGGGATCTAATGAAAAACTGTTTTTT.

The V and J genes are TRBV6-6 and TRBJ2-1; D is possibly TRBD2 (5 bases). The germline CDR1 and CDR2 sequences are MNHNY and SVGAGI (reference sequence). The V gene lost 5 bases and the J gene lost 8 bases, with 16 bases spanning the gap. The CDR3 consists of 14 residues. For the CDR3, the DNA is TGTGCCAGCAGTGGGATCGGGGTGAGGGATGAGCAGTTCTTC. Translating it yields CASSGIGVRDEQFF.

V is TRBV5-1 and J is TRBJ2-3; perhaps D is TRBD1 or TRBD2 (6 bases each). The V end was cut by 2 bases, the J end by 4 bases, with 14 bases between. This CDR3 contains 15 residues. Germline CDR1 SGHRS, CDR2 YFSETQ. The CDR3 spells CASSLGGISADTQYF. The CDR3 nucleotides are TGCGCCAGCAGCTTAGGGGGGATCAGTGCAGATACGCAGTATTTT.

This rearrangement joins TRBV10-3 to TRBJ1-2; 11 positions agree with TRBD1. The CDR3 is 13 amino acids. Trimming cost V 5 bases and J 10 bases; bases outside gene matches: 6. Germline V CDR1 and CDR2: ENHRY, SYGVKD. CDR3 sequence (DNA): TGTGCCATCAGTAGGACAGGGGGCTTGGACTACACCTTC. Protein: CAISRTGGLDYTF.

The chain employs TRBV28 and TRBJ1-1; 11 positions agree with TRBD1. Per the germline V gene, CDR1 is MDHEN and CDR2 is SYDVKM. Unmatched junction bases numbered 8, after V lost 6 bases and J lost 5 bases. The CDR3 extends over 15 amino acids. DNA for the CDR3: TGTGCCAGCAGCCCCCGGGACAGGGGGTGGACTGAAGCTTTCTTT. It is translated as CASSPRDRGWTEAFF.

This chain joins TRBV6-1 and TRBJ2-2, with 12 bases that match TRBD1. The CDR3 contains 19 residues. Germline V gene sequence: CDR1 MNHNS, CDR2 SASEGT. The V gene end was trimmed by 2 bases and the J gene end by 3 bases; junction bases not matched to a gene: 10. The CDR3 sequence: CASSEKGDRGRWYTGELFF. DNA of the CDR3: TGTGCCAGCAGTGAAAAGGGGGACAGGGGGCGATGGTACACCGGGGAGCTGTTTTTT.

This chain uses TRBV25-1 with TRBJ1-4, with 7 positions matching TRBD1. The V and J ends lost 4 bases and 2 bases, in that order; junction bases with no gene match: 4. Germline assignment: CDR1 MGHDK and CDR2 SYGVNS. This CDR3 comprises 15 residues. CDR3 coding DNA: TGTGCCAGCAGTGTTCTGGGACAGACTAATGAAAAACTGTTTTTT. It codes for CASSVLGQTNEKLFF.

This clone was observed a few times. Other DNA variants within this sample encode the same CDR3. The chain recombines TRBV9 with TRBJ1-1; D is perhaps TRBD1 (6 bases). The CDR3 is made up of 13 amino acids. Per the germline V gene, CDR1 is SGDLS and CDR2 is YYNGEE. Trimming cost V 0 bases and J 6 bases, with 9 bases left between them. CDR3 in amino acids: CASSVVQGAEAFF. In DNA, the CDR3 is TGTGCCAGCAGCGTAGTACAGGGAGCTGAAGCTTTCTTT. The full variable domain, in which reference TRBV9 and TRBJ1-1 provide the parts outside the CDR3, is DSGVTQTPKHLITATGQRVTLRCSPRSGDLSVYWYQQSLDQGLQFLIQYYNGEERAKGNILERFSAQQFPDLHSELNLSSLELGDSALYFCASSVVQGAEAFFGQGTRLTVV.

The V gene is TRBV11-3, the J gene TRBJ2-3; no clear D gene. Trimming shortened V by 7 bases and J by 2 bases, and 13 bases separated the two germline ends. CDR3 length: 14 amino acids. Germline assignment: CDR1 SGHNT and CDR2 YENEEA. The CDR3 here is CASTTDPDTDTQYF. The CDR3 bases are TGTGCCAGCACCACAGATCCCGACACAGATACGCAGTATTTT.

This chain joins TRBV18 and TRBJ2-1; TRBD1 matches 9 bases. Unmatched junction bases numbered 7, after V lost 3 bases and J lost 7 bases. The germline V gene has CDR1 KGHSH and CDR2 LQKENI. This CDR3 comprises 15 residues. CDR3 in amino acids: CASSPGTGGRNEQFF. CDR3 sequence (DNA): TGTGCCAGCTCACCGGGAACAGGGGGCCGAAATGAGCAGTTCTTC.